This TCR beta chain was observed in a study of blood T cells in healthy people across ages. Study-level results: Per-million-T-cell TCR beta diversity fell roughly linearly with age.

This clonotype has just a few counts. The antigen is unknown. The use of a sample-barcoded 5' primer and a J-beta primer mix characterized a second PCR of roughly 6 to 11 cycles. TCRdb re-called the 5' RACE reads with MiXCR, one entry per CDR3 protein. The sample holds around 1,000,000 distinct CDR3 sequences, around 25% seen once. Trimming pared 0 bases from V and 3 bases from J, leaving 7 bases between. CDR3 size: 13 residues. Germline V lookup: CDR1 SGHRS, CDR2 YFSETQ. This sample was shared with a second study, whose subject was T cells of mothers and their children. That investigation notes: Each donor was one of three healthy Caucasian mothers or one of their six children. In the second PCR, M1S primer introduced barcodes and 2-4 random bases. Related mother-child pairs shared slightly more overlap than unrelated pairs, but the difference was non-significant.

The origin of this receptor is a girl aged 2-10 years in good health. The chain uses TRBV5-1 and TRBJ2-7; D remains ambiguous. Sequencing was done on a sample of blood. This CDR3 reads CASSLEVYYEQYF. CDR3 coding DNA: TGCGCCAGCAGCTTGGAAGTATACTACGAGCAGTACTTC.